Below are 31 T cell receptor beta chains sequenced from a single sample in a study of T cells in Graves' hyperthyroidism and ophthalmopathy (dated by TCRdb to the late 2010s). Receptor amplification or capture employed multiplex PCR. The run used an Illumina HiSeq 2000. Amplification of TCR beta CDR3 regions was carried out from RNA transcripts. For the first round of RT-PCR on the TCR CDR3, the HTBI primer set was used together with the Qiagen OneStep RT-PCR kit. The raw public data were reprocessed by TCRdb itself: fastp quality trimming at Q25, MiXCR clonotype calling, in-frame beta chains only. CDR3 protein sequences are deduplicated, and each keeps its most common genes and DNA. Counted in this sample were under 200,000 distinct CDR3 sequences; over 7.5% of them appeared once. The top ten clones comprise 22% of the sample. Sequencing used blood. Receptors were obtained from a woman between 18 and 30 years old with Graves' hyperthyroidism that later progressed to Graves' ophthalmopathy.

At least ten counts were recorded for this clonotype. V and J are TRBV20-1 and TRBJ1-1; D might be TRBD1 (6 bases). The CDR3 runs to 15 residues. The V and J ends lost 3 bases and 3 bases respectively, with 17 bases between them. Germline CDR1 and CDR2: DFQATT and SNEGSKA (reference sequence). Written as DNA, the CDR3 is TGCAGTGCTAGTGGGGGCGTCGGTGGGCACACTGAAGCTTTCTTT. This gives the protein CSASGGVGGHTEAFF.

This clonotype was detected many times. The gene calls are TRBV20-1 and TRBJ2-5, with 8 nucleotides matching TRBD1. After removal of 0 bases from V and 2 bases from J, the junction contained 2 bases not matched to a gene. Per the germline V gene, CDR1 is DFQATT and CDR2 is SNEGSKA (reference sequence). This CDR3 has 14 amino acids. CDR3 amino acids: CSARDHRGQETQYF. The DNA of the CDR3 is TGCAGTGCTAGAGACCACAGGGGGCAAGAGACCCAGTACTTC.

Within the sample, this clonotype is large. CDR3 nucleotides: TGTGCCAGCAGTTTTACCCTCGGGACAGGGGGCGTTGAGCAGTTCTTC. Protein sequence: CASSFTLGTGGVEQFF. The genes are TRBV27 and TRBJ2-1; TRBD1 matches 12 bases. CDR3 length: 16 amino acids. Looked up from germline, CDR1 is MNHEY and CDR2 is SMNVEV (reference sequence). V lost 3 bases to trimming and J lost 9 bases; unmatched junction nucleotides: 9.

Ten or more counts support this clonotype. Written as DNA, the CDR3 is TGTGCCAGCACCAAGGGAGTGGCGTTCGGGGAGCTGTTTTTT. Its translation is CASTKGVAFGELFF. The V gene is TRBV27, the J gene TRBJ2-2; TRBD2 might be the D (5 bases). Germline V CDR1 and CDR2: MNHEY, SMNVEV (reference sequence). Trimming stripped 7 bases from V and 7 bases from J, with 16 bases between. The CDR3 is 14 residues long.

This clonotype turned up a few times. V is TRBV15 and J is TRBJ2-7; D may match TRBD1 or TRBD2 (5 bases each). CDR3 length equals 14 residues. The ends were cut back, 0 bases at V and 2 bases at J, with 8 bases in the middle. Germline CDR1 is LNHNV and CDR2 is YYDKDF (reference sequence). The CDR3 region is CATSREGRTYEQYF. The CDR3 coding sequence is TGTGCCACCAGCAGAGAGGGACGGACCTACGAGCAGTACTTC.

This clonotype was found many times. The rearrangement uses TRBV12-5 and TRBJ2-2, with unresolved D. Per the germline V gene, CDR1 is LGHNT and CDR2 is FRNRAP. V lost 1 base and J 6 bases, leaving 3 bases between the germline ends. This CDR3 spans 12 amino acids. The DNA of the CDR3 is TGTGCTAGTGGTTTGGGGGCCGGGGAGCTGTTTTTT. Amino acids: CASGLGAGELFF.

This clonotype was observed at least ten times. The chain has TRBV28 and TRBJ1-2, with TRBD1 matching 7 bases. V lost 5 bases and J lost 7; bases outside the gene matches: 13. CDR1 and CDR2 (germline): MDHEN, SYDVKM. This CDR3 spans 15 amino acids. The CDR3 protein is CASSPLLRGGPGYTF. The CDR3 DNA follows: TGTGCCAGCAGTCCACTTCTTCGAGGGGGCCCTGGCTACACCTTC.

This clonotype was seen repeatedly, ten times or more. The chain carries TRBV7-8 and TRBJ2-5, with D maybe TRBD1 (6 bases). This CDR3 spans 15 amino acids. The V and J ends lost 3 bases and 3 bases respectively, with 14 bases between them. CDR1 SGHVS and CDR2 FQNEAQ come from the germline V gene. The CDR3 region has the DNA TGTGCCAGCAGCTTCATCCCGACAGGAAAAGAGACCCAGTACTTC. Its protein is CASSFIPTGKETQYF.

This clonotype was found once. The chain couples TRBV6-1 to TRBJ2-3; unclear D gene. The germline V gene encodes CDR1 MNHNS and CDR2 SASEGT. This CDR3 region has 12 residues. The germline V and J ends were trimmed by 11 bases and 4 bases, with 13 bases remaining between them. CDR3: CAGTWGPDTQYF. The CDR3 DNA follows: TGTGCCGGCACGTGGGGTCCAGATACGCAGTATTTT.

This clonotype was seen many times. This sequence joins TRBV12-3 or TRBV12-4 and TRBJ1-1; possible D gene TRBD1, 6 bases. This CDR3 has 13 residues. V lost 4 bases, J lost 3 bases, and 9 bases lay in between. CDR3: CASSWAGDTEAFF. The CDR3 coding sequence is TGTGCCAGCAGTTGGGCAGGGGACACTGAAGCTTTCTTT.

The chain couples TRBV19 to TRBJ2-1, with D possibly being TRBD1 or TRBD2 (5 bases each). CDR1 and CDR2 from the germline V gene are LNHDA and SQIVND (reference sequence). V shed 4 bases and J shed 8 bases, with 15 bases lying between them. This CDR3 spans 14 amino acids. CDR3 nucleotide sequence: TGTGCCAGTAGTACGGGACGGTTCGGCGATGAGCAGTTCTTC. Translated: CASSTGRFGDEQFF.

This clonotype was observed many times. A single base separates this from a much larger clone, so it may be a read error. Since no conserved phenylalanine or tryptophan closes the CDR3, a read error is the likely cause. The CDR3 is CASSLEVYTEAFL. In DNA form, the CDR3 reads TGTGCCAGCAGTTTAGAAGTGTACACTGAAGCTTTCCTT. V usage is TRBV12-3 or TRBV12-4 and J usage is TRBJ1-1; D not resolved. V was trimmed by 1 base and J by 3 bases, leaving 6 bases between them. The CDR3 consists of 13 residues.

The chain couples TRBV20-1 to TRBJ2-7; tentatively, D is TRBD2 (5 bases). CDR1 and CDR2 (germline): DFQATT, SNEGSKA (reference sequence). V was clipped by 5 bases and J by 6 bases, with 11 bases between them. The CDR3 has 11 amino acids. The CDR3 loop reads CSAQAEGEQYF. CDR3 DNA sequence: TGCAGTGCTCAGGCCGAGGGCGAGCAGTACTTC.

This clonotype was observed many times. This chain joins TRBV3-1 and TRBJ1-1; no firm D call. The germline V and J ends were trimmed by 1 base and 5 bases, with 11 bases remaining between them. CDR3 size: 14 residues. Germline lookup yields CDR1 LGHDT and CDR2 YNNKEL (reference sequence). The CDR3 DNA reads TGTGCCAGCAGCCAAGTTCCGGCTCGAACTGAAGCTTTCTTT. Amino acids: CASSQVPARTEAFF.

In this sample, this clonotype turned up a few times. The rearrangement links TRBV5-6 to TRBJ2-1; unclear D gene. The V end lost 3 bases, the J end lost 9 bases, and 16 bases lay between the germline ends. Germline V CDR1 and CDR2: SGHDT, YYEEEE. The length of the CDR3 is 14 residues. In DNA, the CDR3 is TGTGCCAGCAGCTCCAACTACGCCCTAGGTGAGCAGTTCTTC. Translation: CASSSNYALGEQFF. Combining the CDR3 with reference TRBV5-6 and TRBJ2-1 gives the whole variable domain DAGVTQSPTHLIKTRGQQVTLRCSPKSGHDTVSWYQQALGQGPQFIFQYYEEEERQRGNFPDRFSGHQFPNYSSELNVNALLLGDSALYLCASSSNYALGEQFFGPGTRLTVL.

This clonotype was detected ten times or more. This chain joins TRBV11-2 and TRBJ2-1; D is unresolved. The germline gives CDR1 SGHAT, CDR2 FQNNGV. The V gene lost 3 bases and the J gene lost 3 bases, with 6 bases spanning the gap. The CDR3 consists of 13 residues. In nucleotides, the CDR3 is TGTGCCAGCAGCTTGGGCAGCTACAATGAGCAGTTCTTC. Translation: CASSLGSYNEQFF.

Many counts were recorded for this clonotype. V and J are TRBV6-1 and TRBJ2-1; TRBD2 matches 10 bases. The CDR3 extends over 22 amino acids. Germline values: CDR1 MNHNS, CDR2 SASEGT. Germline trimming cut 1 base from V and 0 bases from J; bases unmatched to any gene: 18. The CDR3 DNA is TGTGCCAGCAGTGAAGAGGTGGGAGGGGTCGGGGCTAGCGGGAGCTCCTACAATGAGCAGTTCTTC. Protein: CASSEEVGGVGASGSSYNEQFF.

This clonotype was counted between two and nine times. The rearrangement joins TRBV6-6 to TRBJ2-1, with a possible D match to TRBD2 (5 bases). Looked up from germline, CDR1 is MNHNY and CDR2 is SVGAGI (reference sequence). This CDR3 region has 15 residues. V was trimmed by 2 bases and J by 2 bases, leaving 10 bases between them. CDR3 nucleotide sequence: TGTGCCAGCAGTTACGGTGGGAGAACCTACAATGAGCAGTTCTTC. It yields the protein CASSYGGRTYNEQFF.

This clonotype came up many times. The rearrangement links TRBV27 to TRBJ1-5; a weak D match, TRBD1 (5 bases). The germline V and J ends were trimmed by 5 bases and 4 bases, with 12 bases remaining between them. The CDR3 extends over 14 amino acids. CDR1 and CDR2 (germline): MNHEY, SMNVEV (reference sequence). In DNA form, the CDR3 reads TGTGCCAGCAGTCGGACGGGGGGTAATCAGCCCCAGCATTTT. Amino acids: CASSRTGGNQPQHF.

This clonotype was seen many times. The rearrangement joins TRBV7-9 to TRBJ2-7; 7 nucleotides agree with TRBD1. CDR3 length: 17 residues. Per the germline V gene, CDR1 is SEHNR and CDR2 is FQNEAQ (reference sequence). The junction had 13 bases not matched to a gene; V was cut back by 5 bases and J by 0 bases. The CDR3 spells CASSPGLGQNFSYEQYF. Written as DNA, the CDR3 is TGTGCCAGCAGCCCAGGTCTGGGACAGAACTTCTCCTACGAGCAGTACTTC.

Many counts were recorded for this clonotype. The CDR3 region is CASTSGSRYGTDTQYF. CDR3 sequence (DNA): TGTGCCAGCACTAGCGGGAGTCGGTATGGCACAGATACGCAGTATTTT. V and J are TRBV28 and TRBJ2-3, with 10 nucleotides matching TRBD2. The CDR3 runs 16 residues. Germline CDR1 is MDHEN and CDR2 is SYDVKM. With 7 bases clipped from V and 1 base from J, the junction kept 8 bases outside the gene matches.

On this clonotype: A much larger clone lies one base from this, so it may be a read error. The chain combines TRBV30 with TRBJ2-2, with 8 bases that match TRBD2. CDR3 length equals 16 residues. Germline assignment: CDR1 GTSNPN and CDR2 SVGIG (reference sequence). CDR3 in DNA: TGTGCCTGGAGTGTAGGTACTAGCGGAGTCACCGGGGAGCTGGTTTTT. Protein: CAWSVGTSGVTGELVF. The whole variable domain, remainder taken from reference TRBV30 and TRBJ2-2, is SQTIHQWPATLVQPVGSPLSLECTVEGTSNPNLYWYRQAAGRGLQLLFYSVGIGQISSEVPQNLSASRPQDRQFILSSKKLLLSDSGFYLCAWSVGTSGVTGELVFGEGSRLTVL.

In its sample, this clonotype was seen many times. This rearrangement joins TRBV2 to TRBJ2-7; no firm D call. The CDR3 has 14 amino acids. Germline CDR1 reads SNHLY; CDR2 reads FYNNEI. V was trimmed by 4 bases and J by 1 base, leaving 11 bases between them. CDR3 sequence (DNA): TGTGCCAGCAGTGGTGAGGACGGGTCCTACGAGCAGTACTTC. Protein sequence: CASSGEDGSYEQYF.

CDR3 residues: CASSVEELAGAETQYF. The CDR3 DNA reads as TGTGCCAGCAGCGTAGAGGAACTAGCGGGGGCAGAGACCCAGTACTTC. The chain joins TRBV9 to TRBJ2-5, with TRBD2 identical over 11 bases. This CDR3 region has 16 residues. CDR1 is SGDLS and CDR2 is YYNGEE in the germline V gene. Unmatched junction bases numbered 5, after V lost 0 bases and J lost 4 bases.

This sequence joins TRBV10-1 and TRBJ2-1; D not certain. Trimming stripped 11 bases from V and 9 bases from J, with 14 bases between. Germline assignment: CDR1 WNHNN and CDR2 SYGVQD (reference sequence). The CDR3 loop spans 11 amino acids. DNA of the CDR3: TGCGCCCTCAGGCGGCGACGTGAGCAGTTCTTC. This sequence encodes CALRRRREQFF.

This clonotype was found many times. The rearrangement links TRBV11-3 to TRBJ2-5, with D perhaps TRBD2 (6 bases). Germline CDR1 reads SGHNT; CDR2 reads YENEEA. CDR3 length equals 16 residues. Trimming stripped 1 base from V and 4 bases from J, with 16 bases between. CDR3 nucleotides: TGTGCCAGCAGCTTAGGTGTTGTAGGGACTCCAGAGACCCAGTACTTC. Protein sequence: CASSLGVVGTPETQYF. The complete variable domain, with remaining parts taken from reference TRBV11-3 and TRBJ2-5, reads EAGVVQSPRYKIIEKKQPVAFWCNPISGHNTLYWYLQNLGQGPELLIRYENEEAVDDSQLPKDRFSAERLKGVDSTLKIQPAELGDSAVYLCASSLGVVGTPETQYFGPGTRLLVL.

Many counts were recorded for this clonotype. The J gene is TRBJ2-7, the V gene TRBV30; weak D call: TRBD1 (6 bases). Germline V gene sequence: CDR1 GTSNPN, CDR2 SVGIG (reference sequence). This CDR3 has 12 residues. Trimming took off 5 bases at V and 1 base at J, with 9 bases between the two ends. CDR3 amino acids: CAWGDRSYEQYF. The CDR3 bases are TGTGCCTGGGGAGACAGGTCCTACGAGCAGTACTTC.

This clonotype was detected only once. The chain combines TRBV6-1 with TRBJ2-5; 15 positions match TRBD2. In germline, CDR1 is MNHNS, CDR2 SASEGT. The CDR3 sequence is 16 residues long. Losses at the gene ends were 1 base for V and 5 bases for J; bases not matched to a gene: 2. DNA for the CDR3: TGTGCCAGCAGTGAAGGGACTAGCGGGGGGGCGGAGACCCAGTACTTC. Translation: CASSEGTSGGAETQYF.

This sequence joins TRBV12-3 or TRBV12-4 and TRBJ2-5; TRBD2 matches 13 bases. Trimming took 4 bases from V and 4 from J; bases not matched to a gene: 12. The CDR3 loop spans 18 amino acids. CDR3 residues: CASSSGTSGNPRGETQYF. The CDR3 nucleotides read TGTGCCAGCAGTTCGGGGACTAGCGGGAATCCCCGGGGAGAGACCCAGTACTTC.

This clonotype appeared many times. V gene TRBV6-1 combines with J gene TRBJ1-1; D may be TRBD1 (6 bases). This CDR3 has 13 residues. V was pared by 5 bases and J by 5 bases, with 12 bases between. Germline V gives CDR1 MNHNS, CDR2 SASEGT. Here the CDR3 DNA reads TGTGCCAGCAGTTTTGTAGGGGGGACTGAAGCTTTCTTT. Protein product: CASSFVGGTEAFF.

V usage is TRBV25-1 and J usage is TRBJ2-1, with unresolved D. V lost 4 bases and J lost 3, with 13 bases in between. The CDR3 loop spans 15 amino acids. Germline V gene sequence: CDR1 MGHDK, CDR2 SYGVNS. CDR3 DNA: TGTGCCAGCAGTGGTGCCGTATCTGGCTACAATGAGCAGTTCTTC. This gives the protein CASSGAVSGYNEQFF.